This T cell receptor (beta chain) was profiled in a study of response to subunit inactivated influenza vaccine. In TCRdb, the RT-PCR reads were re-called with MiXCR into one record per CDR3 protein. The sample lists about 780,000 distinct CDR3 sequences, 18% occurring once. This clonotype was found a few times. Its antigen is as yet unknown. Study results and limitations: Each seasonal influenza vaccination recruits few new T cells, the authors suggested.

The sample here was PBMCs from blood, taken about 5 days after vaccination. The receptor comes from a middle-aged man who received an inactivated influenza vaccine.

CDR3 sequence (DNA): TGTGCCAGCAAGAGAGCGGGGGGTTCACCCCTCCACTTT. Residues: CASKRAGGSPLHF. The genes are TRBV6-1 and TRBJ1-6; D might be TRBD1 (5 bases). Germline lookup yields CDR1 MNHNS and CDR2 SASEGT. There are 13 residues in the CDR3. V was trimmed by 7 bases and J by 9 bases, leaving 13 bases between them.